The present TCR beta chain was sequenced within a study of OX40 agonist ivuxolimab in advanced cancers. Method: immunoSEQ multiplex PCR; TCRdb's copy keeps in-frame clones and lacks some. This table holds about 96,000 clones, less than 85% found once. V dropped 3 bases and J dropped 5 bases, with 10 bases sitting between them. The germline V gene encodes CDR1 SEHNR and CDR2 FQNEAQ (reference sequence). The CDR3 loop spans 14 amino acids. This clonotype originated in an adult with an advanced solid tumor such as melanoma, head and neck, liver or kidney cancer. The chain combines TRBV7-9 with TRBJ2-2; tentatively, D is TRBD1 or TRBD2 (6 bases each). The sequencing here drew on CD4+ or CD8+ T cells sorted from blood, taken in a trial of the OX40 agonist ivuxolimab. CDR3: CASSFGGRTGELFF. The CDR3 coding sequence is TGTGCCAGCAGCTTTGGGGGGCGGACCGGGGAGCTGTTTTTT.